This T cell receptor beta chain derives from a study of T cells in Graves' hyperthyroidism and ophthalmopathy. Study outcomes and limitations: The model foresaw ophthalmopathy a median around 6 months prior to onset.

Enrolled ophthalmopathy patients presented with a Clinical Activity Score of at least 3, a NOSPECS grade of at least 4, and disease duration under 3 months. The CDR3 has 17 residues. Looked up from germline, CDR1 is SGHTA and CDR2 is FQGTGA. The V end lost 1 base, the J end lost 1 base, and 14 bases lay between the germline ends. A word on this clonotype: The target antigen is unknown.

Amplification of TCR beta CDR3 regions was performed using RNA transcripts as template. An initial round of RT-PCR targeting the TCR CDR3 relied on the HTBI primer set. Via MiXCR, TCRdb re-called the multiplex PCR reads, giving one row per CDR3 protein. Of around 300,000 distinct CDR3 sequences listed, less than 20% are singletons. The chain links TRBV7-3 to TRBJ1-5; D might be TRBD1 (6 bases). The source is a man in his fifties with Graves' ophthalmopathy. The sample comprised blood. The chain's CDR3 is CASSLRGGFLSNQPQHF. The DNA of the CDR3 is TGTGCCAGCAGCTTAAGAGGGGGTTTCTTGAGCAATCAGCCCCAGCATTTT.